This T cell receptor beta chain came from a study of cytomegalovirus exposure and HLA in healthy donors. Turning to the study itself: In an earlier analysis, 90 million to 130 million unique TCR beta sequences were found from some 180 million T cells. Overall study results and limits: Reportedly, fewer N-insertions than the roughly 690-donor mean appeared in an Asian-associated ancestry cluster in a later analysis.

V was pared by 5 bases and J by 0 bases, with 3 bases of the junction left unmatched. The germline V gene has CDR1 SGHTA and CDR2 FQGNSA. CDR3 length: 14 residues. This clone was detected a few times. Antigen specificity is unknown. In the PCR, 60 Vbeta and 13 Jbeta primers were used. Only in-frame clones appear in the TCRdb table, and some are missing; sequencing was by immunoSEQ multiplex PCR. The data show about 130,000 clones, with around two thirds seen just once and more than 3.5% held by the top ten. The source of this sequence is a man aged 18 to 29 in good health and CMV-seropositive. The chain uses TRBV7-2 and TRBJ1-2, with TRBD1 identical over 7 bases. Sequencing was done on a sample of PBMCs. The CDR3 sequence is CASSPDRANYGYTF. In DNA, the CDR3 is TGTGCCAGCAGCCCCGACAGGGCTAACTATGGCTACACCTTC.